At least ten counts were recorded for the clone carrying this T cell receptor beta chain. CDR1 MDHEN and CDR2 SYDVKM come from the germline V gene. The CDR3 contains 13 residues. The V end lost 6 bases, the J end lost 7 bases, and 15 bases lay between the germline ends. TCRdb ran MiXCR on the 5' RACE reads and lists one entry per CDR3 protein. The table includes about 18,000 distinct CDR3 sequences, more than 3% detected once. The sample belongs to a study of neurological immune-mediated disorders. This receptor was identified in a woman between 35 and 50 years old in good health. The sequenced sample consisted of CD8+ T cells from blood. This chain connects TRBV28 to TRBJ1-1, with TRBD1 as a possible D gene (5 bases). CDR3 in DNA: TGTGCCAGCAGCCCCGGGCAGGGAGATGAAGCTTTCTTT. This codes for CASSPGQGDEAFF.